The 30 T cell receptor beta chains reported below all come from one sample, sequenced in a study of shared clonotypes between healthy human individuals. Produced via immunoSEQ multiplex PCR; TCRdb's table is partial and in-frame only. Found here are millions of clones, 95% of them singletons; the top ten hold roughly 0.13%. The material sequenced was naive CD4+ T cells sorted from blood. Subset described: CD45RA+ positively selected. These receptors came from a man aged 18-30 years in good health.

V and J are TRBV7-3 and TRBJ1-6; D is unresolved. V shed 3 bases and J shed 5 bases, with 8 bases lying between them. The CDR3 spans 14 residues. Germline CDR1 is SGHTA and CDR2 is FQGTGA. CDR3: CASSLKVDNSPLHF. CDR3 bases: TGTGCCAGCAGCTTGAAGGTGGATAATTCACCCCTCCACTTT.

The chain couples TRBV18 to TRBJ1-3; tentative D call: TRBD1 (5 bases). CDR1 is KGHSH, CDR2 LQKENI, per germline. This CDR3 contains 15 residues. V was trimmed by 5 bases and J by 3 bases, leaving 14 bases between them. The CDR3 here is CASSAIETVGNTIYF. CDR3 bases: TGTGCCAGCTCAGCAATAGAGACAGTTGGAAACACCATATATTTT. The complete variable domain, with remaining parts taken from reference TRBV18 and TRBJ1-3, reads NAGVMQNPRHLVRRRGQEARLRCSPMKGHSHVYWYRQLPEEGLKFMVYLQKENIIDESGMPKERFSAEFPKEGPSILRIQQVVRGDSAAYFCASSAIETVGNTIYFGEGSWLTVV.

The chain is built from TRBV2 and TRBJ2-3; 8 bases map to TRBD2. The CDR3 contains 13 residues. J lost 6 bases, V lost 4 bases, and 3 bases had no gene match. CDR1 SNHLY and CDR2 FYNNEI come from the germline V gene. The CDR3 nucleotides read TGTGCCAGCAGTGTAGCTAGCGGGGATACGCAGTATTTT. This translates into CASSVASGDTQYF.

The chain combines TRBV18 with TRBJ2-7; D is uncertain. Germline V gene sequence: CDR1 KGHSH, CDR2 LQKENI. The CDR3 covers 11 residues. V was clipped by 3 bases and J by 5 bases, with 5 bases between them. The CDR3 nucleotides are TGTGCCAGCTCACCTTACAACGAGCAGTACTTC. Translation gives CASSPYNEQYF.

The chain joins TRBV6-1 to TRBJ2-7, with D hard to call. The V gene's germline CDR1 is MNHNS and CDR2 SASEGT. V shed 7 bases and J shed 0 bases, with 10 bases lying between them. CDR3 length: 13 residues. This CDR3 reads CASTRLSSYEQYF. Written as DNA, the CDR3 is TGTGCCAGCACCAGACTTAGCTCCTACGAGCAGTACTTC.

This clone has at least ten counts. This chain links TRBV6-5 with TRBJ1-6; D uncertain. The CDR3 runs 15 residues. Trimming left V 2 bases short and J 1 base short, with 6 bases between. The V gene's germline CDR1 is MNHEY and CDR2 SVGAGI. The CDR3 loop is CASSYRQSYNSPLHF. The CDR3 nucleotides are TGTGCCAGCAGTTACCGGCAGTCCTATAATTCACCCCTCCACTTT.

J is TRBJ2-7 and V is TRBV6-1, with 7 bases identical to TRBD1. This CDR3 comprises 13 residues. V was clipped by 7 bases and J by 3 bases; unmatched bases: 6. In germline, CDR1 is MNHNS, CDR2 SASEGT. The CDR3 spells CASNRDSHYEQYF. DNA for the CDR3: TGTGCCAGCAACCGGGACAGCCACTACGAGCAGTACTTC.

The chain has TRBV27 and TRBJ2-3; D might be TRBD2 (5 bases). The CDR3 is 14 amino acids. The V gene's germline CDR1 is MNHEY and CDR2 SMNVEV (reference sequence). V dropped 0 bases and J dropped 4 bases, with 8 bases sitting between them. The CDR3 sequence: CASSLSDGADTQYF. For the CDR3, the DNA is TGTGCCAGCAGTTTATCCGACGGGGCAGATACGCAGTATTTT.

The chain links TRBV7-3 to TRBJ1-2, with D hard to call. Trimming pared 5 bases from V and 4 bases from J, leaving 14 bases between. This CDR3 contains 14 residues. CDR1 is SGHTA and CDR2 is FQGTGA in the germline V gene. CDR3 nucleotide sequence: TGTGCCAGCAGCCCCTCTACCGGGCCCTATGGCTACACCTTC. This gives the protein CASSPSTGPYGYTF.

The V gene is TRBV6-5, the J gene TRBJ1-3; tentative D call: TRBD1 (5 bases). This CDR3 contains 14 residues. V shed 6 bases and J shed 3 bases, with 12 bases lying between them. Germline V gene sequence: CDR1 MNHEY, CDR2 SVGAGI. This chain's CDR3 is CASSPSGGGNTIYF. In DNA form, the CDR3 reads TGTGCCAGCAGCCCGTCGGGGGGTGGAAACACCATATATTTT.

This chain joins TRBV5-1 and TRBJ1-4; TRBD1 aligns across 9 bases. Trimming took 3 bases from V and 10 from J; bases not matched to a gene: 4. This CDR3 is built from 13 residues. Per germline, CDR1 SGHRS and CDR2 YFSETQ. The CDR3 sequence is CASSSGQGGKLFF. In nucleotides, the CDR3 is TGCGCCAGCAGCTCGGGACAGGGCGGAAAACTGTTTTTT.

The V gene is TRBV30, the J gene TRBJ2-3; D not resolved. This CDR3 comprises 14 residues. The V gene's germline CDR1 is GTSNPN and CDR2 SVGIG (reference sequence). V shed 2 bases and J shed 0 bases, with 9 bases lying between them. CDR3 sequence: CAWSIGGSTDTQYF. DNA of the CDR3: TGTGCCTGGAGTATCGGCGGTAGCACAGATACGCAGTATTTT.

The chain is built from TRBV5-4 and TRBJ2-7; TRBD2 matches at 7 bases. The CDR3 runs to 17 residues. Looked up from germline, CDR1 is SGHNT and CDR2 is YYREEE (reference sequence). Trimming cost V 0 bases and J 6 bases; bases outside gene matches: 15. This chain's CDR3 is CASSLARGGSLWGEQYF. In DNA, the CDR3 is TGTGCCAGCAGCTTGGCTCGTGGCGGGAGCCTTTGGGGCGAGCAGTACTTC.

V usage is TRBV28 and J usage is TRBJ1-6, with D possibly matching TRBD1 (5 bases). CDR1 and CDR2 (germline): MDHEN, SYDVKM. This CDR3 has 14 amino acids. The V gene lost 3 bases and the J gene lost 10 bases, with 13 bases spanning the gap. CDR3 coding DNA: TGTGCCAGCAGTTTCTCGAGGGGTGAGTCACCCCTCCACTTT. It yields the protein CASSFSRGESPLHF. The full variable domain, rest sourced from reference TRBV28 and TRBJ1-6, is DVKVTQSSRYLVKRTGEKVFLECVQDMDHENMFWYRQDPGLGLRLIYFSYDVKMKEKGDIPEGYSVSREKKERFSLILESASTNQTSMYLCASSFSRGESPLHFGNGTRLTVT.

The rearrangement uses TRBV4-3 and TRBJ2-3; TRBD2 is a possible D gene (5 bases). Germline CDR1 reads LGHNA; CDR2 reads YSLEER. V was clipped by 0 bases and J by 4 bases, with 11 bases between them. The CDR3 totals 15 residues. DNA of the CDR3: TGCGCCAGCAGCCAAGATCGAGGGATTGCAGATACGCAGTATTTT. It specifies CASSQDRGIADTQYF.

The chain employs TRBV9 and TRBJ2-5, with D possibly matching TRBD2 (5 bases). The germline V gene encodes CDR1 SGDLS and CDR2 YYNGEE. V dropped 3 bases and J dropped 3 bases, with 18 bases sitting between them. The CDR3 extends over 16 amino acids. The CDR3 loop reads CASSARVRKEEETQYF. CDR3 DNA sequence: TGTGCCAGCAGCGCCCGGGTCCGAAAGGAGGAAGAGACCCAGTACTTC.

The V call is TRBV15, the J call TRBJ1-2, with D tentatively TRBD1 (5 bases). Germline CDR1 LNHNV, CDR2 YYDKDF (reference sequence). This CDR3 spans 13 amino acids. Between the trimmed V and J ends, which lost 0 bases and 6 bases, there was a span of 8 bases. The CDR3 loop reads CATSREGENGYTF. The CDR3 nucleotides are TGTGCCACCAGCAGAGAGGGGGAAAATGGCTACACCTTC.

The chain employs TRBV10-2 and TRBJ2-3, with 8 bases identical to TRBD2. Germline V gene lookup returns CDR1 WSHSY and CDR2 SAAADI. This CDR3 is built from 16 residues. The junction had 6 bases not matched to a gene; V was cut back by 2 bases and J by 2 bases. This chain's CDR3 is CASSETTGGATDTQYF. DNA for the CDR3: TGCGCCAGCAGTGAGACTACGGGAGGGGCCACAGATACGCAGTATTTT.

The gene calls are TRBV6-5 and TRBJ1-5; D is ambiguous. The CDR3 contains 15 residues. The germline V gene has CDR1 MNHEY and CDR2 SVGAGI. V lost 6 bases and J lost 0, with 12 bases in between. The CDR3 region has the DNA TGTGCCAGCAGCGCTTTGAGGTATAGCAATCAGCCCCAGCATTTT. Its protein product is CASSALRYSNQPQHF.

This clone occurred a few times. This CDR3 is also generated by other DNA sequences in the sample. The rearrangement uses TRBV6-5 and TRBJ1-1, with 7 bases fitting TRBD1. The CDR3 runs to 13 residues. Germline V gene lookup returns CDR1 MNHEY and CDR2 SVGAGI. The ends lost 6 bases at V and 1 base at J; junction bases unmatched: 2. The CDR3 spells CASSRDRNTEAFF. CDR3 DNA: TGTGCCAGCAGCCGGGACAGGAACACTGAAGCTTTCTTT.

V and J are TRBV5-4 and TRBJ1-5, with TRBD1 matching 8 bases. This CDR3 has 16 residues. CDR1 and CDR2 from the germline V gene are SGHNT and YYREEE (reference sequence). V dropped 4 bases and J dropped 1; count of bases not matched to a gene: 7. DNA of the CDR3: TGTGCCAGCAGCCCTCAGGGGGCCCACAGCAATCAGCCCCAGCATTTT. Protein product: CASSPQGAHSNQPQHF.

This chain joins TRBV5-4 and TRBJ2-1; unclear D gene. The germline CDR1 and CDR2 sequences are SGHNT and YYREEE (reference sequence). V was clipped by 4 bases and J by 15 bases, with 17 bases between them. The CDR3 is 12 residues long. CDR3 coding DNA: TGTGCCAGCAGCCAGGTCCGGGCGGAATTGTTCTTC. Translated, it gives CASSQVRAELFF. The entire variable domain, with the rest obtained from reference TRBV5-4 and TRBJ2-1, is as follows: ETGVTQSPTHLIKTRGQQVTLRCSSQSGHNTVSWYQQALGQGPQFIFQYYREEENGRGNFPPRFSGLQFPNYSSELNVNALELDDSALYLCASSQVRAELFFGPGTRLTVL.

CDR3 sequence reads: CASSLAFWREGYEQYF. CDR3 nucleotide sequence: TGTGCCAGCAGCTTAGCTTTTTGGCGGGAGGGGTACGAGCAGTACTTC. The V and J genes are TRBV7-2 and TRBJ2-7; 9 bases agree with TRBD2. The CDR3 totals 16 residues. V trimming: 0 bases; J trimming: 4 bases; junction bases outside the gene matches: 7. Germline V gene data show CDR1 as SGHTA and CDR2 as FQGNSA.

This clone has a single count. The rearrangement uses TRBV6-4 and TRBJ1-2; D unresolved. Per the germline V gene, CDR1 is MRHNA and CDR2 is SNTAGT. The CDR3 consists of 15 residues. Between the trimmed V and J ends, which lost 4 bases and 2 bases, there was a span of 14 bases. Here the CDR3 reads CASSVTSDGNYGYTF. The CDR3 DNA reads TGTGCCAGCAGTGTTACCTCCGACGGGAACTATGGCTACACCTTC.

The chain recombines TRBV6-5 with TRBJ2-5; TRBD2 matches 12 bases. The CDR3 extends over 15 amino acids. With 6 bases clipped from V and 5 bases from J, the junction kept 7 bases outside the gene matches. Germline-derived CDR1 and CDR2 are MNHEY and SVGAGI. In nucleotides, the CDR3 is TGTGCCAGCAGACAGACTAGCGGGAGACTGGAGACCCAGTACTTC. Translating it yields CASRQTSGRLETQYF.

This chain connects TRBV5-5 to TRBJ2-7; D is uncertain. This CDR3 region has 11 residues. Germline V gene lookup returns CDR1 SGHKS and CDR2 YYEKEE (reference sequence). V dropped 0 bases and J dropped 6 bases, with 4 bases sitting between them. CDR3 sequence reads: CASSLVVEQYF. CDR3 coding DNA: TGTGCCAGCAGCTTGGTTGTCGAGCAGTACTTC.

Comments on this clone: Other DNA sequences in the sample encode the same CDR3. V is TRBV6-5 and J is TRBJ2-2; tentatively, D is TRBD1 (7 bases). Trimming stripped 6 bases from V and 5 bases from J, with 13 bases between. Germline V CDR1 and CDR2: MNHEY, SVGAGI. CDR3 length: 14 amino acids. CDR3 amino acids: CASRRDRSTGELFF. The DNA for the CDR3 is TGTGCCAGCAGGCGGGACAGATCAACCGGGGAGCTGTTTTTT.

V and J are TRBV6-6 and TRBJ1-1; D remains ambiguous. The CDR3 is 12 residues long. The germline gives CDR1 MNHNY, CDR2 SVGAGI (reference sequence). Trimming pared 6 bases from V and 0 bases from J, leaving 5 bases between. CDR3 DNA sequence: TGTGCCAGCAGGGTCATGAACACTGAAGCTTTCTTT. Translated, it gives CASRVMNTEAFF.

The chain recombines TRBV6-5 with TRBJ1-4; D perhaps matches TRBD1 (5 bases). Trimming took 0 bases from V and 5 from J, leaving 10 bases between them. CDR1 and CDR2 from the germline V gene are MNHEY and SVGAGI. CDR3 size: 15 residues. As DNA, the CDR3 is TGTGCCAGCAGTTACTCCCGGGGCGGCAATGAAAAACTGTTTTTT. It specifies CASSYSRGGNEKLFF.

The chain has TRBV25-1 and TRBJ2-3, with no clear D. CDR3 size: 12 residues. Germline V gene sequence: CDR1 MGHDK, CDR2 SYGVNS. Trimming stripped 3 bases from V and 9 bases from J, with 10 bases between. The CDR3 nucleotides read TGTGCCAGCAGTGATCGCGGAGAAACGCAGTATTTT. Its protein is CASSDRGETQYF.